A selection of T cell receptor beta chains follows, all from one sample in a study of cytomegalovirus exposure and HLA in healthy donors. The repertoire was sequenced with immunoSEQ multiplex PCR; TCRdb's copy has only in-frame clones and lacks some. The sample has about 160,000 clones. The specimen sequenced was PBMCs. These receptors all come from a man aged 25 to 40 in good health and CMV-seronegative. CDR3s include the opening cysteine and the closing phenylalanine or tryptophan. The order of the fields is CDR3 DNA, CDR3 protein, J gene, V gene, D gene. The D gene is left open where the match is weak.

TGCGCCAGCAGCTCCCTAGGGACTTTACAAGAGACCCAGTACTTC,CASSSLGTLQETQYF,TRBJ2-5,TRBV5-1,NA
TGTGCCATCAGTGGGGGGGCGACTAGCGGGAGGGTCTACGAGCAGTACTTC,CAISGGATSGRVYEQYF,TRBJ2-7,TRBV10-3,TRBD2
TGCGCCAGCAGGGAGGCCGGGAGCTCCTACAATGAGCAGTTCTTC,CASREAGSSYNEQFF,TRBJ2-1,TRBV10-1,NA
TGTGCCAGCAGCTTTGAAGCGGGAGCCTACGAGCAGTACTTC,CASSFEAGAYEQYF,TRBJ2-7,TRBV11-2,TRBD2
TGTGCCACCAGCAACCGGGACAGGGGGCAGACTAGCAGCCACAATGAGCAGTTCTTC,CATSNRDRGQTSSHNEQFF,TRBJ2-1,TRBV15,TRBD1
TGTGCCAGCTCACCACGACAGGGGCACACCGGGGAGCTGTTTTTT,CASSPRQGHTGELFF,TRBJ2-2,TRBV18,TRBD1
TGTGCCAGCAGCTTACAATCGGATAAGGGAGACGAGCAGTACTTC,CASSLQSDKGDEQYF,TRBJ2-7,TRBV7-2,NA
TGTGCCAGCAGCTTTCGGGGGGACAGGGGCCTTTATGAGCAGTTCTTC,CASSFRGDRGLYEQFF,TRBJ2-1,TRBV5-5,TRBD1
TGTGCCAGCAGCGTAGTGTCGGGATTAACCTACAATGAGCAGTTCTTC,CASSVVSGLTYNEQFF,TRBJ2-1,TRBV9,NA
TGCGCCAGCAGCTTGGGACAGAACACCTACGAGCAGTACTTC,CASSLGQNTYEQYF,TRBJ2-7,TRBV5-1,NA
TGCGCCAGCAGCTTAATGGCCGGGGAAGGAGATGAGCAGTTCTTC,CASSLMAGEGDEQFF,TRBJ2-1,TRBV5-1,NA
TGCGCCAGCAGTGATGAGTCGGCGAACACCGGGGAGCTGTTTTTT,CASSDESANTGELFF,TRBJ2-2,TRBV10-2,NA
TGTGCCAGCAGCTTGGGGCCACTAGCGGGAGGGGCTGGCACCGGGGAGCTGTTTTTT,CASSLGPLAGGAGTGELFF,TRBJ2-2,TRBV5-8,TRBD2
TGTGCCAGCAGTGAAGTTCTAGCGGGCTCCTACAATGAGCAGTTCTTC,CASSEVLAGSYNEQFF,TRBJ2-1,TRBV2,TRBD2
TGTGCCTCTGGCGGGGGAGGAAACATTCAGTACTTC,CASGGGGNIQYF,TRBJ2-4,TRBV11-3,TRBD2
TGTGCCAGCAGCTCTTCGGGGGGGCGAACTGGGGGCTACACCTTC,CASSSSGGRTGGYTF,TRBJ1-2,TRBV5-8,NA
TGTGCCAGCTCCGGGGGGACAGGCGGAACCGGGGAGCTGTTTTTT,CASSGGTGGTGELFF,TRBJ2-2,TRBV11-2,NA
TGTGCCAGCAGCCAAGATGGGGCAGCGACCGACTTGGATGGCTACACCTTC,CASSQDGAATDLDGYTF,TRBJ1-2,TRBV4-2,NA
TGTGCCAGCAGTGCCTTCTCGGGGGGGAACACTGAAGCTTTCTTT,CASSAFSGGNTEAFF,TRBJ1-1,TRBV6-4,NA
TGTGCCAGCAGCTTAGGAGGCAGATCGCGGTTAAGTGAAAAACTGTTTTTT,CASSLGGRSRLSEKLFF,TRBJ1-4,TRBV7-9,NA
TGTGCCATAAAAATAGCGGGAATCTACAATGAGCAGTTCTTC,CAIKIAGIYNEQFF,TRBJ2-1,TRBV6-1,TRBD2
TGCGCCAGCGCCCGGACTAGCGGGAGCCCTTACAATGAGCAGTTCTTC,CASARTSGSPYNEQFF,TRBJ2-1,TRBV5-1,TRBD2
TGTGCCAGCAGCGTATCATGGCGGGGTTACGAGCAGTACTTC,CASSVSWRGYEQYF,TRBJ2-7,TRBV9,NA
TGTGCCAGTAGTATAGGCAGGGTTAGCACTGAAGCTTTCTTT,CASSIGRVSTEAFF,TRBJ1-1,TRBV19,NA
TGTGCCAGCAGTTACCGAAGCGCGGAAAAACTGTTTTTT,CASSYRSAEKLFF,TRBJ1-4,TRBV6-5,NA